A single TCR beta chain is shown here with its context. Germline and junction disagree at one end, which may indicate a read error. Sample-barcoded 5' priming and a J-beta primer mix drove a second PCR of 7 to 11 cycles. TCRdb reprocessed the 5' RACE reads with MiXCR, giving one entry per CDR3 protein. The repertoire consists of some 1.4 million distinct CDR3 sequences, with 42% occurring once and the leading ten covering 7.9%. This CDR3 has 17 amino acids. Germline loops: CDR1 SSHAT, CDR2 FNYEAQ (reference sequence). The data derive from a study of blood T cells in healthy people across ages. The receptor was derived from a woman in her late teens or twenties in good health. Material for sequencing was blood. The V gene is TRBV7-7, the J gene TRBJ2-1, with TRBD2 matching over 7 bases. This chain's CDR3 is CASSPERERGFYNEQFF. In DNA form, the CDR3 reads TGTGCTAGCAGCCCGGAGAGGGAGCGGGGATTCTACAATGAGCAGTTCTTC.